The 21 T cell receptor beta chains below all came from one sample that was sequenced in a study of blood T cell repertoires in COVID-19 (TCRdb year 2020). Libraries were made using the immunoSEQ multiplex PCR assay. The clones in this table, taken by TCRdb from immuneACCESS, are in-frame only. Not every clone is retained; where verified, under half of the shortfall comes from an unresolved V gene, and the cause of the rest is unknown. The sample records approximately 230,000 clones, approximately 89% of which are singletons. The top ten clonotypes cover about 6.7% of the sample. Source material: peripheral blood. The receptors come from a woman in her twenties or thirties with COVID-19, enrolled during active disease.

The chain couples TRBV6-1 to TRBJ1-4; D is unresolved. CDR1 is MNHNS and CDR2 is SASEGT in the germline V gene. V shed 3 bases and J shed 3 bases, with 8 bases lying between them. The CDR3 sequence is 14 residues long. CDR3 protein: CASSEWQANEKLFF. The CDR3 DNA reads as TGTGCCAGCAGTGAGTGGCAGGCTAATGAAAAACTGTTTTTT.

This clone was counted between two and nine times. This sequence joins TRBV28 and TRBJ1-3, with a tentative D call TRBD1 (5 bases). The germline V and J ends were trimmed by 5 bases and 4 bases, with 12 bases remaining between them. This CDR3 is 14 amino acids long. Germline V gives CDR1 MDHEN, CDR2 SYDVKM. CDR3 bases: TGTGCCAGCAGTCGGGGGGAACGCGGAAACACCATATATTTT. This codes for CASSRGERGNTIYF.

This clone was found a few times. V is TRBV10-3 and J is TRBJ1-6; 8 bases align to TRBD1. Trimming cost V 7 bases and J 5 bases; bases outside gene matches: 4. This CDR3 is 14 amino acids long. The germline V gene has CDR1 ENHRY and CDR2 SYGVKD. The CDR3 loop is CAITSGQDNSPLHF. CDR3 sequence (DNA): TGTGCCATCACCTCGGGACAGGATAATTCACCCCTCCACTTT.

The chain links TRBV24-1 to TRBJ2-1; possibly TRBD1 for D (5 bases). The germline V gene encodes CDR1 KGHDR and CDR2 SFDVKD. Trimming pared 4 bases from V and 6 bases from J, leaving 18 bases between. This CDR3 is 16 amino acids long. The CDR3 DNA reads TGTGCCACCAGTGACCCGCAAAGGGGCGATGGCAATGAGCAGTTCTTC. Translation: CATSDPQRGDGNEQFF.

This clone occurred once. V and J are TRBV4-3 and TRBJ2-7, with 8 bases identical to TRBD1. This CDR3 spans 14 amino acids. Trimming at V came to 0 bases and at J to 3 bases, leaving 1 base not matched to a gene. CDR1 and CDR2 (germline): LGHNA, YSLEER. The CDR3 protein is CASSQDRGLYEQYF. The CDR3 nucleotides read TGCGCCAGCAGCCAAGACAGGGGGCTCTACGAGCAGTACTTC.

A remark on this clone: This same CDR3 is encoded by further DNA sequences in the sample. This chain links TRBV27 with TRBJ1-5; TRBD1 is a possible D gene (6 bases). The V gene's germline CDR1 is MNHEY and CDR2 SMNVEV (reference sequence). The CDR3 consists of 15 residues. With 6 bases removed from V and 0 bases from J, the gap between germline ends came to 12 bases. Here the CDR3 reads CASRLTGFSNQPQHF. In nucleotides, the CDR3 is TGTGCCAGCAGGCTTACAGGGTTTAGCAATCAGCCCCAGCATTTT.

The chain couples TRBV10-1 to TRBJ2-1; TRBD2 matches at 8 bases. CDR1 is WNHNN, CDR2 SYGVQD, per germline (reference sequence). The CDR3 covers 15 residues. V trimming: 3 bases; J trimming: 7 bases; junction bases outside the gene matches: 8. The CDR3, as DNA: TGCGCCAGCAGTGACGGGGGACTAGTTGGGAATGAGCAGTTCTTC. This translates into CASSDGGLVGNEQFF.

The CDR3 sequence: CASSSGDRGSAEQFF. CDR3 DNA: TGTGCCAGCAGCTCCGGGGATAGGGGGTCGGCCGAGCAGTTCTTC. The chain couples TRBV7-2 to TRBJ2-1, with D tentatively TRBD1 (6 bases). The CDR3 sequence is 15 residues long. With 4 bases removed from V and 10 bases from J, the gap between germline ends came to 20 bases. Germline loops: CDR1 SGHTA, CDR2 FQGNSA. Using reference TRBV7-2 and TRBJ2-1 for the parts outside the CDR3, the full variable domain is GAGVSQSPSNKVTEKGKDVELRCDPISGHTALYWYRQSLGQGLEFLIYFQGNSAPDKSGLPSDRFSAERTGGSVSTLTIQRTQQEDSAVYLCASSSGDRGSAEQFFGPGTRLTVL.

The rearrangement links TRBV7-4 to TRBJ1-5, with 8 bases matching TRBD1. Germline lookup yields CDR1 SGHVT and CDR2 SQSDAQ. Trimming took 5 bases from V and 4 from J; bases not matched to a gene: 7. This CDR3 spans 15 amino acids. Written as DNA, the CDR3 is TGTGCCAGCAGCAAACCGGGACAGGAGAATCAGCCCCAGCATTTT. Amino acids: CASSKPGQENQPQHF. Full variable domain (rest looked up from reference TRBV7-4 and TRBJ1-5): GAGVSQSPRYKVAKRGRDVALRCDSISGHVTLYWYRQTLGQGSEVLTYSQSDAQRDKSGRPSGRFSAERPERSVSTLKIQRTEQGDSAVYLCASSKPGQENQPQHFGDGTRLSIL.

This clone was detected a few times. The J gene is TRBJ2-7, the V gene TRBV10-3; 8 nucleotides match TRBD1. The CDR3 consists of 13 residues. The germline CDR1 and CDR2 sequences are ENHRY and SYGVKD. With 2 bases clipped from V and 6 bases from J, the junction kept 3 bases outside the gene matches. This CDR3 is CAISEDRGREQYF. The CDR3 DNA follows: TGTGCCATCAGTGAGGACAGGGGACGCGAGCAGTACTTC.

The chain employs TRBV6-5 and TRBJ1-1; possibly TRBD1 for D (5 bases). The CDR3 loop spans 14 amino acids. From germline, CDR1 is MNHEY and CDR2 SVGAGI. Trimming removed 2 bases at V and 11 bases at J, with 18 bases between. Here the CDR3 reads CASSYIGAPLGAFF. The CDR3 nucleotides are TGTGCCAGCAGTTACATAGGGGCACCCCTGGGGGCTTTCTTT.

The chain employs TRBV29-1 and TRBJ1-6; D remains unclear. Germline CDR1 SQVTM, CDR2 ANQGSEA. This CDR3 has 11 amino acids. Between the trimmed V and J ends, which lost 2 bases and 14 bases, there was a span of 10 bases. Here the CDR3 reads CSVEYQFTLHF. CDR3 in DNA: TGCAGCGTTGAATATCAGTTCACCCTCCACTTT.

For this clone: Different DNA sequences within this sample yield the same CDR3. The V gene is TRBV2, the J gene TRBJ2-2, with D possibly TRBD1 on 5 matching bases. The CDR3 runs 13 residues. Trimming stripped 6 bases from V and 1 base from J, with 6 bases between. Per the germline V gene, CDR1 is SNHLY and CDR2 is FYNNEI. The DNA for the CDR3 is TGTGCCAGCAGCGGACAGAACACCGGGGAGCTGTTTTTT. Residues: CASSGQNTGELFF. Complete variable domain (other parts from reference TRBV2 and TRBJ2-2): EPEVTQTPSHQVTQMGQEVILRCVPISNHLYFYWYRQILGQKVEFLVSFYNNEISEKSEIFDDQFSVERPDGSNFTLKIRSTKLEDSAMYFCASSGQNTGELFFGEGSRLTVL.

This clone was counted once. The genes are TRBV5-8 and TRBJ2-3; 9 bases are shared with TRBD2. The CDR3 contains 15 residues. V lost 6 bases and J lost 3; bases outside the gene matches: 8. Germline V gene sequence: CDR1 SGHTS, CDR2 YDEGEE. The CDR3 reads CASTPGRGGTDTQYF. CDR3 DNA: TGTGCCAGCACCCCGGGGCGGGGGGGTACAGATACGCAGTATTTT.

This clone appeared a few times. The genes are TRBV7-2 and TRBJ1-2; tentatively, D is TRBD1 (5 bases). V gave up 2 bases and J gave up 8 bases, with 18 bases separating them. CDR1 and CDR2 (germline): SGHTA, FQGNSA. This CDR3 has 15 amino acids. In DNA, the CDR3 is TGTGCCAGCAGCTTATCTTTTGGACAAGGGGAAGGCTACACCTTC. Translation gives CASSLSFGQGEGYTF.

The chain links TRBV6-2 or TRBV6-3 to TRBJ2-7; D might be TRBD1 (6 bases). Germline assignment: CDR1 MNHEY and CDR2 SVGEGT. Trimming shortened V by 5 bases and J by 6 bases, and 14 bases separated the two germline ends. The CDR3 is made up of 13 amino acids. The CDR3 DNA sequence: TGTGCCAGCAGTCCCGGACAGAACCGCGAGCAGTACGTC. Its translation is CASSPGQNREQYV.

This chain links TRBV5-1 with TRBJ1-4, with D perhaps TRBD1 (5 bases). The CDR3 is 14 residues long. V lost 4 bases, J lost 7 bases, and 14 bases lay in between. Germline lookup yields CDR1 SGHRS and CDR2 YFSETQ. This CDR3 is CASSPDSTAEKLFF. CDR3 bases: TGCGCCAGCAGCCCCGACAGTACTGCTGAAAAACTGTTTTTT.

The rearrangement uses TRBV6-1 and TRBJ2-7; perhaps TRBD2 as D (7 bases). Germline CDR1 and CDR2: MNHNS and SASEGT. V lost 1 base, J lost 6 bases, and 16 bases lay in between. This CDR3 region has 15 residues. The CDR3 coding sequence is TGTGCCAGCAGTGAAGAGTCGGGGGGCGGGATCGAGCAGTACTTC. Residues: CASSEESGGGIEQYF.

The chain links TRBV29-1 to TRBJ1-2; TRBD1 might be the D (6 bases). Germline loops: CDR1 SQVTM, CDR2 ANQGSEA. The CDR3 length is 14 residues. V lost 3 bases, J lost 4 bases, and 15 bases lay in between. The chain's CDR3 is CSVEATGGGYGYTF. CDR3 in DNA: TGCAGCGTTGAGGCGACAGGAGGAGGCTATGGCTACACCTTC.

The DNA of the CDR3 is TGTGCCAGCAGTTCCCTATCCGTATCCGGGACTAGCCCACTCAATGAGCAGTTCTTC. This encodes CASSSLSVSGTSPLNEQFF. This rearrangement joins TRBV27 to TRBJ2-1, with 9 bases identical to TRBD2. J lost 6 bases, V lost 4 bases, and 19 bases had no gene match. The CDR3 runs 19 residues. Per the germline V gene, CDR1 is MNHEY and CDR2 is SMNVEV (reference sequence).

V is TRBV12-3 or TRBV12-4 and J is TRBJ2-5, with a weak D call TRBD2 (6 bases). There are 13 residues in the CDR3. Between the trimmed V and J ends, which lost 1 base and 7 bases, there was a span of 10 bases. The CDR3 spells CASSLGRGRTQYF. CDR3 DNA sequence: TGTGCCAGCAGTTTAGGGCGGGGTAGGACCCAGTACTTC.